This section outlines one TCR beta chain sequence together with its context. The sample comes from a study of blood T cells in healthy people across ages. CDR1 and CDR2 from the germline V gene are DFQATT and SNEGSKA (reference sequence). This CDR3 has 11 residues. The ends were cut back, 4 bases at V and 8 bases at J, with 11 bases in the middle. Combining a sample-barcoded 5' primer with a J-beta primer mix, a second PCR ran for about 7 to 12 cycles. TCRdb recomputed calls from the 5' RACE reads with MiXCR, one row per CDR3 protein. The data contain around 1.5 million distinct CDR3 sequences, approximately 60% of them singletons.

The TCR originated in a man between 18 and 29 years old in good health. V is TRBV20-1 and J is TRBJ1-1; tentative D call: TRBD1 (6 bases). Sequences were obtained from blood. As DNA, the CDR3 is TGCAGTGCTACAAGACAGGCCGAAGCTTTCTTT. It translates to CSATRQAEAFF.